This is a list of T cell receptor beta chains from one sample in a study of T-cell reconstitution after alpha-beta-depleted transplantation in children. MiXCR was run by TCRdb on the PCR reads, yielding one entry per CDR3 protein. The sample lists hundreds of thousands of distinct CDR3 sequences, 8% to 9.5% occurring once. The sequencing here drew on PBMCs from the stem cell graft donor, taken from the stem cell graft. The receptors derive from a human donor who donated a stem cell graft to a child with acute lymphoblastic leukemia. The CDR3 runs from the conserved cysteine through the conserved F or W. A D gene is named only where the DNA matches it firmly. Size is stated for part of the rows, as once, few or many counts, or as a class when the clone is expanded.

v_gene: TRBV7-8; d_gene: TRBD1; abundance: many; j_gene: TRBJ2-7; CDR3aa: CASSLAPWDRGTYEQYF; CDR3nt: TGTGCCAGCAGCTTAGCTCCCTGGGACAGGGGAACCTACGAGCAGTACTTC
v_gene: TRBV11-2; d_gene: -; abundance: few; j_gene: TRBJ2-3; CDR3aa: CASSLIRGGPASGTDTQYF; CDR3nt: TGTGCCAGCAGCTTAATCAGGGGTGGCCCCGCTAGTGGCACAGATACGCAGTATTTT
v_gene: TRBV29-1; d_gene: TRBD1; abundance: many; j_gene: TRBJ1-1; CDR3aa: CSVGGTGWPGTEAFF; CDR3nt: TGCAGCGTTGGGGGGACAGGGTGGCCGGGCACTGAAGCTTTCTTT
v_gene: TRBV6-2/TRBV6-3; d_gene: -; abundance: -; j_gene: TRBJ1-1; CDR3aa: CATGVGGEATEAFF; CDR3nt: TGTGCCACCGGAGTTGGAGGGGAGGCCACTGAAGCTTTCTTT
v_gene: TRBV10-3; d_gene: -; abundance: -; j_gene: TRBJ1-6; CDR3aa: CAISSGTLNSPLHF; CDR3nt: TGTGCCATCAGCTCCGGGACACTAAATTCACCCCTCCACTTT
v_gene: TRBV3-1; d_gene: -; abundance: few; j_gene: TRBJ2-2; CDR3aa: CASSQDLFGGLTGELFF; CDR3nt: TGTGCCAGCAGCCAAGATCTCTTTGGAGGGCTCACCGGGGAGCTGTTTTTT
v_gene: TRBV5-1; d_gene: TRBD2; abundance: many; j_gene: TRBJ2-7; CDR3aa: CASSLGTSGPYEQYF; CDR3nt: TGCGCCAGCAGCTTGGGGACTAGCGGGCCCTACGAGCAGTACTTC
v_gene: TRBV27; d_gene: -; abundance: many; j_gene: TRBJ1-1; CDR3aa: CASSGPNTEAFF; CDR3nt: TGTGCCAGCAGTGGCCCGAACACTGAAGCTTTCTTT
v_gene: TRBV7-2; d_gene: TRBD1; abundance: few; j_gene: TRBJ1-2; CDR3aa: CASSSMMDRALYGYTF; CDR3nt: TGTGCCAGCAGCTCCATGATGGACAGGGCCCTCTATGGCTACACCTTC
v_gene: TRBV7-8; d_gene: TRBD1; abundance: -; j_gene: TRBJ1-5; CDR3aa: CASSLVRQGHQPQHF; CDR3nt: TGTGCCAGCAGCTTAGTGCGACAGGGGCATCAGCCCCAGCATTTT
v_gene: TRBV18; d_gene: -; abundance: -; j_gene: TRBJ2-3; CDR3aa: CASSPPGLWGDTQYF; CDR3nt: TGTGCCAGCTCACCACCGGGCCTCTGGGGCGATACGCAGTATTTT
v_gene: TRBV20-1; d_gene: -; abundance: many; j_gene: TRBJ2-1; CDR3aa: CSARRLGLGNEQFF; CDR3nt: TGCAGTGCTAGGCGCCTGGGGTTGGGGAATGAGCAGTTCTTC
v_gene: TRBV6-1; d_gene: -; abundance: -; j_gene: TRBJ1-6; CDR3aa: CASSETSSYNSPLHF; CDR3nt: TGTGCCAGCAGTGAAACGAGCTCCTATAATTCACCCCTCCACTTT
v_gene: TRBV3-1; d_gene: -; abundance: few; j_gene: TRBJ1-6; CDR3aa: CASSQLQGAPLHF; CDR3nt: TGTGCCAGCAGCCAACTACAGGGTGCACCCCTCCACTTT
v_gene: TRBV10-1; d_gene: -; abundance: few; j_gene: TRBJ1-2; CDR3aa: CASSASGNYGYTF; CDR3nt: TGCGCCAGCAGTGCCTCGGGGAACTATGGCTACACCTTC
v_gene: TRBV10-3; d_gene: -; abundance: -; j_gene: TRBJ1-1; CDR3aa: CAISESAQLNTEAFF; CDR3nt: TGTGCCATCAGTGAGTCGGCACAGCTGAACACTGAAGCTTTCTTT
v_gene: TRBV7-6; d_gene: TRBD1; abundance: many; j_gene: TRBJ1-2; CDR3aa: CASSRDRGGYGYTF; CDR3nt: TGTGCCAGCAGCCGGGACAGGGGAGGCTATGGCTACACCTTC
v_gene: TRBV3-1; d_gene: -; abundance: many; j_gene: TRBJ2-1; CDR3aa: CASSLRVDEQFF; CDR3nt: TGTGCCAGCAGCCTTCGGGTGGATGAGCAGTTCTTC
v_gene: TRBV7-2; d_gene: -; abundance: -; j_gene: TRBJ1-6; CDR3aa: CASSPRTDNSPLHF; CDR3nt: TGTGCCAGCAGCCCACGGACAGATAATTCACCCCTCCACTTT
v_gene: TRBV3-1; d_gene: -; abundance: -; j_gene: TRBJ2-2; CDR3aa: CASSGRGLLAGELFF; CDR3nt: TGTGCCAGCAGCGGTCGGGGACTCCTCGCCGGGGAGCTGTTTTTT
v_gene: TRBV29-1; d_gene: TRBD1; abundance: -; j_gene: TRBJ1-1; CDR3aa: CSGRQGISNTEAFF; CDR3nt: TGCAGCGGCCGACAGGGCATATCGAACACTGAAGCTTTCTTT
v_gene: TRBV27; d_gene: -; abundance: many; j_gene: TRBJ2-1; CDR3aa: CASSGGNRLAEQFF; CDR3nt: TGTGCCAGCAGTGGAGGCAACAGGTTGGCTGAGCAGTTCTTC
v_gene: TRBV9; d_gene: -; abundance: few; j_gene: TRBJ1-3; CDR3aa: CASSVVGGAGNTIYF; CDR3nt: TGTGCCAGCAGCGTAGTAGGGGGTGCTGGAAACACCATATATTTT
v_gene: TRBV3-1; d_gene: -; abundance: many; j_gene: TRBJ2-1; CDR3aa: CASSSRGAGAYNEQFF; CDR3nt: TGTGCCAGCAGCTCCCGGGGGGCAGGGGCTTACAATGAGCAGTTCTTC
v_gene: TRBV6-2/TRBV6-3; d_gene: -; abundance: many; j_gene: TRBJ2-7; CDR3aa: CASSGPRPHEQYF; CDR3nt: TGTGCCAGCAGTGGACCAAGGCCCCACGAGCAGTACTTC
v_gene: TRBV6-2/TRBV6-3; d_gene: -; abundance: -; j_gene: TRBJ2-7; CDR3aa: CASSPTLTYEQYF; CDR3nt: TGTGCCAGCAGCCCGACCTTAACCTACGAGCAGTACTTC
v_gene: TRBV7-2; d_gene: TRBD1; abundance: many; j_gene: TRBJ1-3; CDR3aa: CASSETGTAGNTIYF; CDR3nt: TGTGCCAGCAGCGAAACCGGGACAGCTGGAAACACCATATATTTT
v_gene: TRBV4-1; d_gene: -; abundance: few; j_gene: TRBJ1-6; CDR3aa: CASSQDMDRLVNSPLHF; CDR3nt: TGCGCCAGCAGCCAAGATATGGACAGACTAGTTAATTCACCCCTCCACTTT
v_gene: TRBV7-2; d_gene: -; abundance: -; j_gene: TRBJ1-2; CDR3aa: CASSLAGLRGYTF; CDR3nt: TGTGCCAGCAGCTTAGCGGGACTACGGGGCTACACCTTC
v_gene: TRBV6-1; d_gene: -; abundance: many; j_gene: TRBJ1-6; CDR3aa: CASRPQWGSYNSPLHF; CDR3nt: TGTGCCAGCAGGCCACAGTGGGGCTCCTATAATTCACCCCTCCACTTT
v_gene: TRBV9; d_gene: -; abundance: -; j_gene: TRBJ1-1; CDR3aa: CASSLRLNTEPFF; CDR3nt: TGTGCCAGCAGCTTAAGACTGAACACTGAACCTTTCTTT
v_gene: TRBV7-2; d_gene: -; abundance: -; j_gene: TRBJ2-5; CDR3aa: CASSLDLGVGYF; CDR3nt: TGTGCCAGCAGCTTAGACCTGGGGGTGGGGTACTTC
v_gene: TRBV5-1; d_gene: -; abundance: many; j_gene: TRBJ1-1; CDR3aa: CASSWNVGNTEAFF; CDR3nt: TGCGCCAGCAGCTGGAACGTGGGTAACACTGAAGCTTTCTTT
v_gene: TRBV20-1; d_gene: -; abundance: few; j_gene: TRBJ2-1; CDR3aa: CSAREGGPRDEQFF; CDR3nt: TGCAGTGCTAGAGAGGGGGGACCCAGAGATGAGCAGTTCTTC
v_gene: TRBV12-3/TRBV12-4; d_gene: TRBD2; abundance: -; j_gene: TRBJ2-5; CDR3aa: CASSLRLAETLGQETQYF; CDR3nt: TGTGCCAGCAGTTTACGCCTAGCGGAGACCCTGGGACAAGAGACCCAGTACTTC
v_gene: TRBV7-2; d_gene: -; abundance: many; j_gene: TRBJ1-2; CDR3aa: CASSLVERSYTF; CDR3nt: TGTGCCAGCAGCTTAGTAGAGAGATCCTACACCTTC
v_gene: TRBV2; d_gene: -; abundance: few; j_gene: TRBJ2-7; CDR3aa: CASRTDSYEQYF; CDR3nt: TGTGCCAGCAGGACGGACAGCTACGAGCAGTACTTC
v_gene: TRBV20-1; d_gene: -; abundance: -; j_gene: TRBJ1-3; CDR3aa: CSAFPPGRDSGNTIYF; CDR3nt: TGCAGTGCTTTTCCTCCCGGGAGAGACTCTGGAAACACCATATATTTT
v_gene: TRBV5-1; d_gene: -; abundance: many; j_gene: TRBJ1-2; CDR3aa: CASSLAGPQGYTF; CDR3nt: TGCGCCAGCAGCTTGGCCGGACCTCAAGGCTACACCTTC
v_gene: TRBV12-3/TRBV12-4; d_gene: TRBD1; abundance: few; j_gene: TRBJ1-4; CDR3aa: CASRTGTGVEKLFF; CDR3nt: TGTGCCAGCAGGACCGGGACAGGGGTTGAAAAACTGTTTTTT
v_gene: TRBV10-3; d_gene: -; abundance: many; j_gene: TRBJ1-2; CDR3aa: CAISESQYYGYTF; CDR3nt: TGTGCCATCAGTGAATCGCAGTACTATGGCTACACCTTC
v_gene: TRBV7-2; d_gene: -; abundance: many; j_gene: TRBJ1-1; CDR3aa: CASSFGSNTEAFF; CDR3nt: TGTGCCAGCAGCTTTGGCTCGAACACTGAAGCTTTCTTT
v_gene: TRBV12-3/TRBV12-4; d_gene: TRBD1; abundance: -; j_gene: TRBJ1-2; CDR3aa: CASSSDRALYGYTF; CDR3nt: TGTGCCAGCAGTTCCGACAGGGCCCTCTATGGCTACACCTTC
v_gene: TRBV7-2; d_gene: TRBD1; abundance: many; j_gene: TRBJ2-5; CDR3aa: CASKGQGAETQYF; CDR3nt: TGTGCCAGCAAGGGACAGGGGGCAGAGACCCAGTACTTC
v_gene: TRBV7-7; d_gene: TRBD1; abundance: few; j_gene: TRBJ2-1; CDR3aa: CASSLGQFNEQFF; CDR3nt: TGTGCCAGCAGCTTGGGACAGTTCAATGAGCAGTTCTTC
v_gene: TRBV20-1; d_gene: TRBD2; abundance: -; j_gene: TRBJ2-2; CDR3aa: CSAPTTSGASSNTGELFF; CDR3nt: TGCAGTGCTCCAACAACTAGCGGGGCCTCCTCGAACACCGGGGAGCTGTTTTTT
v_gene: TRBV15; d_gene: TRBD2; abundance: medium-sized; j_gene: TRBJ2-1; CDR3aa: CATSEFSGEEQFF; CDR3nt: TGTGCCACCAGTGAATTTAGCGGGGAGGAGCAGTTCTTC
v_gene: TRBV24-1; d_gene: TRBD2; abundance: -; j_gene: TRBJ2-1; CDR3aa: CATSEPLAGGDYEQFF; CDR3nt: TGTGCCACCAGTGAACCGCTAGCGGGGGGGGACTATGAGCAGTTCTTC
v_gene: TRBV4-1; d_gene: TRBD1; abundance: -; j_gene: TRBJ1-6; CDR3aa: CASSNRDRGSPLHF; CDR3nt: TGCGCCAGCAGCAACCGGGACAGGGGTTCACCCCTCCACTTT
v_gene: TRBV13; d_gene: -; abundance: -; j_gene: TRBJ1-4; CDR3aa: CASSPVVGETNEKLFF; CDR3nt: TGTGCCAGCAGCCCGGTAGTCGGGGAGACTAATGAAAAACTGTTTTTT
v_gene: TRBV7-6; d_gene: TRBD1; abundance: -; j_gene: TRBJ2-7; CDR3aa: CASSAGQGAVYEQYF; CDR3nt: TGTGCCAGCAGCGCAGGACAGGGGGCCGTGTACGAGCAGTACTTC
v_gene: TRBV4-3; d_gene: TRBD1; abundance: -; j_gene: TRBJ2-3; CDR3aa: CASSQRDRGDTQYF; CDR3nt: TGCGCCAGCAGCCAGAGGGACAGGGGGGATACGCAGTATTTT
v_gene: TRBV5-1; d_gene: -; abundance: few; j_gene: TRBJ2-2; CDR3aa: CASSFLSGGNTGELFF; CDR3nt: TGCGCCAGCAGCTTCCTCTCGGGGGGCAACACCGGGGAGCTGTTTTTT
v_gene: TRBV20-1; d_gene: -; abundance: many; j_gene: TRBJ1-5; CDR3aa: CSAMDRNLIYSNQPQHF; CDR3nt: TGCAGTGCTATGGACCGAAACCTCATTTATAGCAATCAGCCCCAGCATTTT
v_gene: TRBV6-1; d_gene: TRBD2; abundance: few; j_gene: TRBJ2-5; CDR3aa: CASSSGEARETQYF; CDR3nt: TGTGCCAGCAGCAGCGGGGAGGCCCGAGAGACCCAGTACTTC
v_gene: TRBV12-3/TRBV12-4; d_gene: TRBD1; abundance: few; j_gene: TRBJ2-7; CDR3aa: CASSFTGGGYEQYF; CDR3nt: TGTGCCAGCAGTTTCACAGGGGGCGGATACGAGCAGTACTTC
v_gene: TRBV5-1; d_gene: -; abundance: -; j_gene: TRBJ2-7; CDR3aa: CASSLVRSSYEQYF; CDR3nt: TGCGCCAGCAGCTTGGTGCGGAGCTCCTACGAGCAGTACTTC